The rows below give T cell receptor beta chains drawn from one sample of a study of OX40 agonist ivuxolimab in advanced cancers. Assay used: immunoSEQ multiplex PCR; TCRdb lists only in-frame clones, some missing. The sample yields roughly 76,000 clones, roughly nine tenths seen once. The starting material was CD4+ or CD8+ T cells sorted from blood, obtained in a trial of the OX40 agonist ivuxolimab. Receptor source: an adult with an advanced solid tumor such as melanoma, head and neck, liver or kidney cancer. Both conserved end residues are part of each CDR3. Each record gives: V gene, J gene, D gene, CDR3 DNA, CDR3 protein. The D gene is left open where the match is weak.

>TRBV6-5|TRBJ1-3|-
TGTGCCAGCAGTTCTCTGGCTGGAAACACCATATATTTT
CASSSLAGNTIYF
>TRBV10-3|TRBJ1-4|TRBD1
TGTGCCATCAGTGAGTCTTTCGGGACAGGGAGTACTAATGAAAAACTGTTTTTT
CAISESFGTGSTNEKLFF
>TRBV6-5|TRBJ2-3|-
TGTGCCAGCTGTTCCGGGGCAAGTGGTACGCAGTATTTT
CASCSGASGTQYF
>TRBV5-4|TRBJ2-5|-
TGTGCCAGCAGCCTGAGGGGGTCAGAGACCCAGTACTTC
CASSLRGSETQYF
>TRBV6-5|TRBJ2-2|TRBD1
TGTGCCAGCAGTTGGGGACAGGGGCGGGACGGGGAGCTGTTTTTT
CASSWGQGRDGELFF
>TRBV7-9|TRBJ1-1|-
TGTGCCAGCAGCTTGGAGCCCAATAAGGTGGCTTTCTTT
CASSLEPNKVAFF
>TRBV7-8|TRBJ2-1|TRBD2
TGTGCCAGCAGCCAGGCCCTAGCGGGCGCGAGCTCCTACAATGAGCAGTTCTTC
CASSQALAGASSYNEQFF
>TRBV9|TRBJ2-1|-
TGTGCCAGCAGCGCACCTAGGGGGGGAGGTTACAATGAGCAGTTCTTC
CASSAPRGGGYNEQFF
>TRBV21-1|TRBJ1-2|-
TGTGCCTGCTATGGCTACACCTTC
CACYGYTF
>TRBV4-3|TRBJ2-5|-
TGCGCCAGCAGCCAAGATTTTGGGCGGGAGACCCAGTACTTC
CASSQDFGRETQYF